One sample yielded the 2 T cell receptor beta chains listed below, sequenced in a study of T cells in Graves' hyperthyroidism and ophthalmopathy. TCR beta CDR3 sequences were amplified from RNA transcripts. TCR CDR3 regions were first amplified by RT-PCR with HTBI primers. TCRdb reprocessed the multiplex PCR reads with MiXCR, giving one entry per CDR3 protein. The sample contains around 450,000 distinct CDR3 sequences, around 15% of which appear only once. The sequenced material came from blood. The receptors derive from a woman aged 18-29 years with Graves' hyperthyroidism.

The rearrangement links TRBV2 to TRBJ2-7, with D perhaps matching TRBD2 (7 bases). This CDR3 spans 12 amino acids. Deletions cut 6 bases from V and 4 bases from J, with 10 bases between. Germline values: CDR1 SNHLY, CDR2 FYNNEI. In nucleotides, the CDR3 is TGTGCCAGCAGGAGGGGGGGGTACGAGCAGTACTTC. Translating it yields CASRRGGYEQYF.

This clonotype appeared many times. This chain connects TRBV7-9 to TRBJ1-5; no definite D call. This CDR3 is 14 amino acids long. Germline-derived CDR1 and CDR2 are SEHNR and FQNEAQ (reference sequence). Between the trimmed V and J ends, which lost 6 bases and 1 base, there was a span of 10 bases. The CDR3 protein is CASSLVGSNQPQHF. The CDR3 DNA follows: TGTGCCAGCAGTTTGGTAGGGAGCAATCAGCCCCAGCATTTT.